Below, 16 T cell receptor beta chains from the same sample are listed, as sequenced in a study of cytomegalovirus exposure and HLA in healthy donors. 60 Vbeta and 13 Jbeta primers were used in PCR. Produced via immunoSEQ multiplex PCR; TCRdb's table is partial and in-frame only. The sample lists around 130,000 clones, 80% to 85% occurring once. The material sequenced was PBMCs. These receptors originate from a boy aged 5-17 years in good health and CMV-seronegative.

This clone was counted between two and nine times. The V call is TRBV5-6, the J call TRBJ2-3; 14 nucleotides match TRBD2. Germline V CDR1 and CDR2: SGHDT, YYEEEE. The CDR3 is made up of 18 amino acids. J gave up 4 bases and V 0 bases, and 7 bases lay outside the gene matches. The CDR3 here is CASSLDGTSGSPADTQYF. The CDR3 DNA is TGTGCCAGCAGCTTGGATGGGACTAGCGGGAGTCCGGCAGATACGCAGTATTTT.

This chain joins TRBV13 and TRBJ2-1; 8 bases are shared with TRBD1. The CDR3 is 14 amino acids. V lost 7 bases to trimming and J lost 2 bases; unmatched junction nucleotides: 4. Germline CDR1 is PRHDT and CDR2 is FYEKMQ (reference sequence). CDR3 sequence reads: CASTGQGPYNEQFF. Written as DNA, the CDR3 is TGTGCCAGCACCGGACAGGGCCCCTACAATGAGCAGTTCTTC.

The V call is TRBV27, the J call TRBJ2-2; the D gene is possibly TRBD1 (6 bases). In germline, CDR1 is MNHEY, CDR2 SMNVEV (reference sequence). CDR3 size: 16 residues. The V and J ends lost 4 bases and 4 bases respectively, with 16 bases between them. The DNA for the CDR3 is TGTGCCAGCAGTTCTCCGGGACAAAAATTCACCGGGGAGCTGTTTTTT. Translating it yields CASSSPGQKFTGELFF.

The chain has TRBV19 and TRBJ1-1; D is perhaps TRBD1 (5 bases). Germline assignment: CDR1 LNHDA and CDR2 SQIVND (reference sequence). CDR3 length: 13 amino acids. V was clipped by 4 bases and J by 4 bases, with 10 bases between them. The CDR3 protein is CASSRLGATEAFF. The DNA for the CDR3 is TGTGCCAGTAGTAGACTAGGGGCCACTGAAGCTTTCTTT.

V is TRBV2 and J is TRBJ1-5; tentative D call: TRBD1 (5 bases). Germline values: CDR1 SNHLY, CDR2 FYNNEI. The CDR3 sequence is 17 residues long. Trimming cost V 0 bases and J 6 bases, with 18 bases left between them. The DNA of the CDR3 is TGTGCCAGCAGTGAAGCCCCAAAGGGACCGGAGGGTCAGCCCCAGCATTTT. It specifies CASSEAPKGPEGQPQHF.

A note on this clone: The sample carries other DNA sequences with the same CDR3. V usage is TRBV5-1 and J usage is TRBJ2-2; no firm D call. Germline V CDR1 and CDR2: SGHRS, YFSETQ. The CDR3 length is 15 residues. The V and J ends lost 0 bases and 0 bases respectively, with 6 bases between them. The CDR3 DNA reads TGCGCCAGCAGCTTGGGAACAGCGAACACCGGGGAGCTGTTTTTT. Translating it yields CASSLGTANTGELFF.

This clone was detected only once. The V and J genes are TRBV6-1 and TRBJ1-3; unclear D gene. Germline values: CDR1 MNHNS, CDR2 SASEGT. The CDR3 is 14 residues long. Between the trimmed V and J ends, which lost 8 bases and 2 bases, there was a span of 13 bases. CDR3 in DNA: TGTGCCAGCCGAGCGAGGGATACTGGAAACACCATATATTTT. Amino acid sequence: CASRARDTGNTIYF.

V is TRBV18 and J is TRBJ1-1, with 10 bases identical to TRBD1. The CDR3 is 15 residues long. Germline V gives CDR1 KGHSH, CDR2 LQKENI. The V and J ends lost 1 base and 1 base, in that order; junction bases with no gene match: 0. The CDR3 bases are TGTGCCAGCTCACCACGGGACAGGGGGAACACTGAAGCTTTCTTT. It is translated as CASSPRDRGNTEAFF.

This chain links TRBV6-1 with TRBJ1-4; 9 bases are a match to TRBD1. The CDR3 covers 15 residues. The V gene end was trimmed by 5 bases and the J gene end by 6 bases; junction bases not matched to a gene: 7. Germline V gene sequence: CDR1 MNHNS, CDR2 SASEGT. CDR3 loop: CASSSRDREDEKLFF. CDR3 coding DNA: TGTGCCAGCAGTTCCCGGGACAGGGAGGATGAAAAACTGTTTTTT.

This clone was counted only a few times. The chain employs TRBV1 and TRBJ2-5; whether TRBD2, the table's D call, matches the DNA was not checked. TRBV1 has pseudogene status. CDR3 size: 16 residues. The CDR3: CTSSQDGTSGSETQYF. DNA of the CDR3: TGCACCAGCAGCCAAGACGGGACTAGCGGGAGCGAGACCCAGTACTTC.

For this clone: The junction departs from the called germline gene at one end, perhaps through a read error. J is TRBJ2-1 and V is TRBV7-9; 8 bases are shared with TRBD2. This CDR3 spans 16 amino acids. Germline CDR1 and CDR2: SEHNR and FQNEAQ (reference sequence). In DNA, the CDR3 is TGTTCCAGCAGCTTGGGCGGACTAGCCTCAGGAAATGAGCAGTTCTTC. Protein: CSSSLGGLASGNEQFF.

This rearrangement joins TRBV5-8 to TRBJ1-1; 8 bases are a match to TRBD1. The CDR3 has 15 amino acids. Unmatched junction bases numbered 5, after V lost 2 bases and J lost 2 bases. Germline assignment: CDR1 SGHTS and CDR2 YDEGEE. The CDR3 is CASSFWAGGNTEAFF. The CDR3 DNA follows: TGTGCCAGCAGCTTCTGGGCAGGGGGCAACACTGAAGCTTTCTTT.

The count of this clone is one. The chain carries TRBV19 and TRBJ1-2; D call uncertain. CDR3 size: 14 residues. Looked up from germline, CDR1 is LNHDA and CDR2 is SQIVND (reference sequence). Trimming stripped 3 bases from V and 8 bases from J, with 16 bases between. The CDR3 reads CASSIPGLRQGYTF. For the CDR3, the DNA is TGTGCCAGTAGTATCCCGGGTCTTCGTCAGGGCTACACCTTC.

This sequence joins TRBV11-3 and TRBJ2-1, with 7 bases lining up with TRBD1. The CDR3 has 14 amino acids. Trimming cost V 1 base and J 6 bases; bases outside gene matches: 3. Germline V gene lookup returns CDR1 SGHNT and CDR2 YENEEA. CDR3 DNA: TGTGCCAGCAGCTTAGGGGCAGGGGGCAATGAGCAGTTCTTC. It is translated as CASSLGAGGNEQFF. Supplemented by reference TRBV11-3 and TRBJ2-1, the full variable domain reads EAGVVQSPRYKIIEKKQPVAFWCNPISGHNTLYWYLQNLGQGPELLIRYENEEAVDDSQLPKDRFSAERLKGVDSTLKIQPAELGDSAVYLCASSLGAGGNEQFFGPGTRLTVL.

V is TRBV18 and J is TRBJ2-7; D gene uncertain. This CDR3 spans 16 amino acids. Germline V CDR1 and CDR2: KGHSH, LQKENI. V was clipped by 0 bases and J by 3 bases, with 15 bases between them. CDR3 loop: CASSPPKELPLYEQYF. For the CDR3, the DNA is TGTGCCAGCTCACCACCGAAGGAGCTCCCACTCTACGAGCAGTACTTC.

The gene calls are TRBV7-8 and TRBJ1-4; D is unclear. This CDR3 is 18 amino acids long. The germline V gene encodes CDR1 SGHVS and CDR2 FQNEAQ. Trimming took 1 base from V and 2 from J, leaving 17 bases between them. The CDR3 protein is CASSLDQFGGGTNEKLFF. DNA of the CDR3: TGTGCCAGCAGCTTAGATCAGTTCGGTGGAGGGACTAATGAAAAACTGTTTTTT. The full variable domain, with the rest looked up from reference TRBV7-8 and TRBJ1-4, is GAGVSQSPRYKVAKRGQDVALRCDPISGHVSLFWYQQALGQGPEFLTYFQNEAQLDKSGLPSDRFFAERPEGSVSTLKIQRTQQEDSAVYLCASSLDQFGGGTNEKLFFGSGTQLSVL.